The source of this T cell receptor (beta chain) is a study of blood T cell repertoires in COVID-19. Whole-study context: The samples span acute and convalescent COVID-19 from the United States, Italy and Spain. Nucleic acid was either cDNA or gDNA, and it came from T cells, B-cell-depleted T cells, or PBMCs.

The Seattle patients, enrolled during active infection, were followed longitudinally. In the original analysis: Scientists estimated how many nucleated cells there were by amplifying reference gene primers. Using immunoSEQ multiplex PCR, the repertoire was profiled, and TCRdb retains in-frame clones only, with some absent. V and J calls and clone size are as listed in that table; D and trimming were resolved from the DNA. The table records roughly 250,000 clones, about 86% of them present only once. The origin of this receptor is a woman aged 25 to 39 with COVID-19, enrolled during active disease. The sequencing input was peripheral blood.

Written as DNA, the CDR3 is TGCGCCAGCAGCTTCCAAAAACAGGGGACCTTAACAAACACTGAAGCTTTCTTT. This translates into CASSFQKQGTLTNTEAFF. This chain connects TRBV5-1 to TRBJ1-1, with TRBD1 matching over 7 bases. With V trimmed by 2 bases and J by 2 bases, 15 bases remained unmatched. Germline CDR1 SGHRS, CDR2 YFSETQ. The CDR3 totals 18 residues.